This T cell receptor beta chain was obtained from a study of prognosis after radiotherapy for stage I lung cancer. Background on the study: Distant metastases were recorded in a handful of patients after radiotherapy, at a median of approximately 7 months, and no significant progression was recorded in roughly 16.

Two sampling time points were used, and around 6 milliliters of peripheral blood were drawn at each. Many counts were recorded for this clonotype. Its antigen is currently unknown. Regarding the study as a whole: The study found lower Shannon entropy after stereotactic body radiation therapy in patients who developed distant metastases.

The V end lost 5 bases, the J end lost 10 bases, and 13 bases lay between the germline ends. The CDR3 has 12 residues. CDR1 KGHSH and CDR2 LQKENI come from the germline V gene. Starting from genomic DNA, TCR beta CDR3 was amplified through two-round multiplex PCR. Every TRBV and TRBJ gene had its own specific primer in first-round PCR. Each CDR3 protein gets one entry after TCRdb re-called the multiplex PCR reads with MiXCR. Here the sample spans about 16,000 distinct CDR3 sequences, 31% being singletons. Sequenced material: PBMCs, taken before or after stereotactic body radiation therapy (not recorded which). The TCR was taken from a donor over 45 with non-small cell lung cancer. The rearrangement links TRBV18 to TRBJ2-3; D ambiguous. The CDR3 DNA is TGTGCCAGCTCAGGAGACGAACCCTCGCAGTATTTT. Residues: CASSGDEPSQYF.